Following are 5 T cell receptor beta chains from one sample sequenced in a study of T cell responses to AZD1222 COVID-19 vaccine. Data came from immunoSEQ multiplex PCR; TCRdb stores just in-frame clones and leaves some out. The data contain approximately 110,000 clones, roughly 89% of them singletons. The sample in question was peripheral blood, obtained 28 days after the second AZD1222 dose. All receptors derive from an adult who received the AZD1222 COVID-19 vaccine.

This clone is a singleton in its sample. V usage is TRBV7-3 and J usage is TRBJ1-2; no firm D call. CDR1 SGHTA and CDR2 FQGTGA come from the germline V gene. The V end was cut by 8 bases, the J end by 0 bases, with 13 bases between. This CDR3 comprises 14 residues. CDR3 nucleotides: TGTGCCAGCGGCCAGGCTCACTCTAACTATGGCTACACCTTC. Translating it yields CASGQAHSNYGYTF.

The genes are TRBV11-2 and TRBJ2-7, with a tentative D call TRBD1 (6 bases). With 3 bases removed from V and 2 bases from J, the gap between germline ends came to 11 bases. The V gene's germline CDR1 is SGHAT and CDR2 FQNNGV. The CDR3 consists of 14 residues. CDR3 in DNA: TGTGCCAGCAGCTTTTCAGCAGGGGCCTACGAGCAGTACTTC. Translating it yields CASSFSAGAYEQYF.

CDR3 DNA: TGCGCCAGCAAGAATTACAATGAGCAGTTCTTC. It encodes CASKNYNEQFF. The chain employs TRBV5-1 and TRBJ2-1; D is unresolved. CDR3 length: 11 residues. Trimming left V 6 bases short and J 4 bases short, with 5 bases between. Germline loops: CDR1 SGHRS, CDR2 YFSETQ.

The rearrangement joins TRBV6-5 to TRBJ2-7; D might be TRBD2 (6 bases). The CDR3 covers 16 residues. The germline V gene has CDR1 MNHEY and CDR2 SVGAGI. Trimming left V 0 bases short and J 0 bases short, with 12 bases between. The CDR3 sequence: CASSYSSAGPSYEQYF. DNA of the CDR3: TGTGCCAGCAGTTACTCGTCCGCGGGGCCCTCCTACGAGCAGTACTTC.

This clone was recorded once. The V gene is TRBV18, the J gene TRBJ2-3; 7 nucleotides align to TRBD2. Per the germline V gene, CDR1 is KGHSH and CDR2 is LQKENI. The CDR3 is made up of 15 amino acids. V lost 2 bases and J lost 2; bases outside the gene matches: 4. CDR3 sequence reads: CASSPGGGNTDTQYF. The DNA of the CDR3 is TGTGCCAGCTCACCAGGGGGAGGGAACACAGATACGCAGTATTTT.